This TCR beta chain was observed in a study of blood T cell repertoires in COVID-19. V gave up 6 bases and J gave up 2 bases, with 16 bases separating them. This CDR3 spans 15 amino acids. Germline V CDR1 and CDR2: MNHEY, SVGEGT. Produced via immunoSEQ multiplex PCR; TCRdb's table is partial and in-frame only. The sample includes about 140,000 clones, approximately 81% seen only once; the top ten take less than 7%. Clinical histories supplied by participants themselves formed the basis of cohort assignment. The sequencing input was PBMCs or T cells enriched from blood (not recorded which). The J gene is TRBJ2-5, the V gene TRBV6-2 or TRBV6-3, with a weak D call TRBD2 (6 bases). The TCR sequence derives from a man between 40 and 49 years old with acute COVID-19. The CDR3 sequence: CASSLPGLPQETQYF. DNA for the CDR3: TGTGCCAGCAGCCTTCCTGGACTACCTCAAGAGACCCAGTACTTC.